Each of the 3 T cell receptor beta chains below was sequenced from the same sample in a study of shared clonotypes between healthy human individuals. Assay used: immunoSEQ multiplex PCR; TCRdb lists only in-frame clones, some missing. Of 2 million to 2.5 million clones in the sample, around 95% are singletons; the top ten hold 0.1% to 0.15%. The sample taken for sequencing was naive CD4+ T cells sorted from blood. The subset here: CD45RA+ positively selected. The receptors here all came from a man younger than 35 in good health.

The chain carries TRBV7-9 and TRBJ1-2; weak D call: TRBD1 (6 bases). CDR1 and CDR2 from the germline V gene are SEHNR and FQNEAQ (reference sequence). V dropped 5 bases and J dropped 5 bases, with 12 bases sitting between them. CDR3 size: 13 residues. This CDR3 reads CASSRTETYGYTF. CDR3 DNA: TGTGCCAGCAGCCGGACAGAGACATATGGCTACACCTTC.

This clone occurred once. The chain is built from TRBV19 and TRBJ2-7; D gene unclear. The germline V and J ends were trimmed by 5 bases and 2 bases, with 16 bases remaining between them. CDR1 is LNHDA and CDR2 is SQIVND in the germline V gene (reference sequence). This CDR3 region has 15 residues. The DNA for the CDR3 is TGTGCCAGTAGTCCCGGGTCGAAGGCCCCCTACGAGCAGTACTTC. This gives the protein CASSPGSKAPYEQYF.

This clone was counted once. The J gene is TRBJ2-7, the V gene TRBV5-1; D perhaps matches TRBD2 (5 bases). The CDR3 is 16 amino acids. Germline V lookup: CDR1 SGHRS, CDR2 YFSETQ. V lost 0 bases, J lost 10 bases, and 23 bases lay in between. The CDR3 DNA is TGCGCCAGCAGCTTGGGGGGAGATCTGGTGAGACCTAGCCAGTACTTC. Its protein is CASSLGGDLVRPSQYF.